This T cell receptor beta chain was found in a study of T cells in tumors after PD-1 blockade. Whole-study context: Each patient got pembrolizumab 200 mg every 3 weeks or cemiplimab 350 mg every 2 weeks. Mean per blood sample: 113,528 templates (about 24,000-280,000), 36,536 unique clonotypes. A subset received ongoing vismodegib 150 mg daily alongside anti-PD-1 therapy. Points from the study as a whole: Blood contained about 38% of the tumor's TCR clonotypes.

V was trimmed by 1 base and J by 5 bases, leaving 11 bases between them. CDR3 length: 13 residues. The germline gives CDR1 GTSNPN, CDR2 SVGIG (reference sequence). Generated by immunoSEQ multiplex PCR, the TCRdb table keeps only in-frame clones and is missing some. This sample carries tens of thousands of clones, less than 85% of them seen once, and the ten largest clones take 4% to 5%. A few counts support this clone. Its antigen is not known. This receptor was identified in a human donor with basal cell carcinoma. The V and J genes are TRBV30 and TRBJ2-5, with unresolved D. The source was PBMCs, collected after anti-PD-1 treatment. This chain's CDR3 is CAWSGTLVETQYF. The CDR3 region has the DNA TGTGCCTGGAGTGGAACGTTAGTTGAGACCCAGTACTTC. Complete variable domain (other parts from reference TRBV30 and TRBJ2-5): SQTIHQWPATLVQPVGSPLSLECTVEGTSNPNLYWYRQAAGRGLQLLFYSVGIGQISSEVPQNLSASRPQDRQFILSSKKLLLSDSGFYLCAWSGTLVETQYFGPGTRLLVL.